This TCR beta chain was found in a study of shared clonotypes between healthy human individuals. Whole-study findings and limits: Clonotypes shared by all four sorted-subset donors had higher generation probabilities than non-shared clonotypes. Naive subsets usually exceeded memory subsets in estimated richness.

As regards this clone: Antigen specificity is unknown.

Genomic DNA (from each subset) was split evenly across several immunoSEQ plates. The assay was immunoSEQ multiplex PCR, and TCRdb's table has in-frame clones only and misses some. Altogether 2,100,000 or so clones are present, approximately 95% being singletons, with the ten largest covering less than 0.15%. Trimming removed 6 bases at V and 4 bases at J, with 15 bases between. The germline V gene has CDR1 SQVTM and CDR2 ANQGSEA. CDR3 size: 13 residues. This receptor was taken from a young man in good health. What was sequenced was naive CD4+ T cells sorted from blood. Subset described: CD45RA+ positively selected. This chain connects TRBV29-1 to TRBJ1-2; a possible D gene is TRBD1 (5 bases). The CDR3 DNA sequence: TGCAGCGTGGCCGGGGGGATCGGCTATGGCTACACCTTC. Its protein is CSVAGGIGYGYTF.